This paragraph covers one T cell receptor (beta chain) sequence. The missing CDR3 end, 3 residues past where the read stops, is filled in from the germline J gene. This entry comes from a study of T cells in women clearing cervical HPV infection. The CDR3 consists of 17 residues. The germline gives CDR1 LNHDA, CDR2 SQIVND (reference sequence). V lost 4 bases to trimming and J lost 2 bases; unmatched junction nucleotides: 8. Some clones are missing from TCRdb's copy, which holds only in-frame ones; the method was immunoSEQ multiplex PCR. This table holds around 39,000 clones. Sequencing used blood buffy coat. The genes are TRBV19 and TRBJ1-5; 10 positions match TRBD1. This clonotype originated in a woman aged 18-69 years with a cervical HPV16 infection that either progressed to CIN3+ or cleared (not recorded which). Partial CDR3 DNA: TGTGCCAGTAGTACCCGCTCCGGGACAGGGGGCAATCAGCCC. Translating it yields CASSTRSGTGGNQP. The CDR3 reads in full as CASSTRSGTGGNQPQHF.